This T cell receptor beta chain was sequenced during a study of Ad26.COV2.S vaccination and SARS-CoV-2 variants. Study-wide background: Donor got 5x10^10 or 1x10^11 viral particles of Ad26.COV2.S.

Profiling relied on immunoSEQ multiplex PCR, and the TCRdb table lists in-frame clones only, not all of them. The data contain about 420,000 clones, around nine tenths of them singletons. J gave up 8 bases and V 0 bases, and 10 bases lay outside the gene matches. Per the germline V gene, CDR1 is MNHEY and CDR2 is SMNVEV (reference sequence). This CDR3 comprises 16 residues. The treatment: about 20 received Ad26.COV2.S at low or high dose, single or two shots; five or six received placebo; per-sample allocation not given. Specimens were obtained on day 63 following the first vaccine or placebo injection. A Boston adult aged 18-55 years was the donor. The shot given was an Ad26 vector that makes Wuhan-strain SARS-CoV-2 spike.

J is TRBJ2-1 and V is TRBV27, with TRBD1 matching over 7 bases. Sequenced here: peripheral blood, sampled in a trial of Ad26.COV2.S vaccine versus placebo. The receptor was derived from a person between 18 and 65 years old who received the Ad26.COV2.S COVID-19 vaccine or a placebo. The CDR3 sequence is CASSLSLGARGYEQFF. Here the CDR3 DNA reads TGTGCCAGCAGTTTATCGCTCGGGGCCAGGGGGTATGAGCAGTTCTTC.